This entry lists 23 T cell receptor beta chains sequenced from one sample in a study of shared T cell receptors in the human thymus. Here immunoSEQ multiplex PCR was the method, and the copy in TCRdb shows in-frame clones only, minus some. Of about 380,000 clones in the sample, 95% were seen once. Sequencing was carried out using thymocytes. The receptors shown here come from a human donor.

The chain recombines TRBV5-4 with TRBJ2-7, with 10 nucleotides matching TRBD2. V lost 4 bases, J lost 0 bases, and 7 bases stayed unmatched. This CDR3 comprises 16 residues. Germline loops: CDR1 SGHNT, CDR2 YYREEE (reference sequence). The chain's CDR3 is CASSGGLAETSYEQYF. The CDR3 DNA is TGTGCCAGCAGCGGTGGACTAGCGGAGACCTCCTACGAGCAGTACTTC.

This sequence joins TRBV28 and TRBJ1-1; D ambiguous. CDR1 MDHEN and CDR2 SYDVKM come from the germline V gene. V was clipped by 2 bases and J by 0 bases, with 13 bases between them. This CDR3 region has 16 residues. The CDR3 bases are TGTGCCAGCAGTTTACCGCCACCGCGGATGAACACTGAAGCTTTCTTT. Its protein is CASSLPPPRMNTEAFF.

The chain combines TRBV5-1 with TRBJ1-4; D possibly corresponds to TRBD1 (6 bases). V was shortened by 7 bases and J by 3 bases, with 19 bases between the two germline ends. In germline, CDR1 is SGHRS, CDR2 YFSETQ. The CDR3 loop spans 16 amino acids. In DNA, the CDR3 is TGCGCCAGCTCATTTACACCGGGACAATCTAATGAAAAACTGTTTTTT. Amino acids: CASSFTPGQSNEKLFF.

CDR3 amino acids: CASSPPGGRTDTQYF. The CDR3 coding sequence is TGTGCCAGCAGTCCACCGGGCGGGAGGACAGATACGCAGTATTTT. The genes are TRBV28 and TRBJ2-3, with 8 positions matching TRBD2. The CDR3 extends over 15 amino acids. Losses at the gene ends were 5 bases for V and 3 bases for J; bases not matched to a gene: 7. The germline gives CDR1 MDHEN, CDR2 SYDVKM.

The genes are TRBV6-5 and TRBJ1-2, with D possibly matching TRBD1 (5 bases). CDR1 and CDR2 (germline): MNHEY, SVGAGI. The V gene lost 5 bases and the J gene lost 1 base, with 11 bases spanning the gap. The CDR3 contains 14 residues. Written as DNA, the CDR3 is TGTGCCAGCAGTGACGACAGATATAACTATGGCTACACCTTC. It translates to CASSDDRYNYGYTF.

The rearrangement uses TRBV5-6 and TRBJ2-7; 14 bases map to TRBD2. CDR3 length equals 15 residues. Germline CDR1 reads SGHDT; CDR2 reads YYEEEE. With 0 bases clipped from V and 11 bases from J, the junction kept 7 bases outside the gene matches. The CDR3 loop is CASSLGRLAGGPEYF. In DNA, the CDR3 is TGTGCCAGCAGCTTGGGACGACTAGCGGGAGGGCCGGAGTACTTC.

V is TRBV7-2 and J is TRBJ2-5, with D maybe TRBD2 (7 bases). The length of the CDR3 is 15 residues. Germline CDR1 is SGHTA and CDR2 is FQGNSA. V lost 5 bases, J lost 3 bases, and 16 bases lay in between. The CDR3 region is CASSAEGEGEETQYF. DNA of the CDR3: TGTGCCAGCAGCGCCGAGGGGGAGGGTGAAGAGACCCAGTACTTC.

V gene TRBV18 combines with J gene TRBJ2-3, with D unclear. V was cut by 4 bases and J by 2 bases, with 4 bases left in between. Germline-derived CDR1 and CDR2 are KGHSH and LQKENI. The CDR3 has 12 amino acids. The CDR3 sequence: CASSLSTDTQYF. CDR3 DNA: TGTGCCAGCTCACTCTCCACAGATACGCAGTATTTT.

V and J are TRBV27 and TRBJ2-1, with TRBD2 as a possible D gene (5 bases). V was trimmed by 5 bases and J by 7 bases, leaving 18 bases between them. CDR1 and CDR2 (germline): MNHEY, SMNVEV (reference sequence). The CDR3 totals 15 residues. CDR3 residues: CASSTPSHGSNEQFF. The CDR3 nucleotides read TGTGCCAGCAGTACCCCTAGCCACGGTTCAAATGAGCAGTTCTTC.

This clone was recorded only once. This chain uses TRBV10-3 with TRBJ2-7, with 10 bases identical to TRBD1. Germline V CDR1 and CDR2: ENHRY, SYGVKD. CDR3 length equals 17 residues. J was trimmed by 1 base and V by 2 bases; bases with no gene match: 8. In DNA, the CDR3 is TGTGCCATCAGTGAGGATCCTGGGGACAGGGGATCCTACGAGCAGTACTTC. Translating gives CAISEDPGDRGSYEQYF.

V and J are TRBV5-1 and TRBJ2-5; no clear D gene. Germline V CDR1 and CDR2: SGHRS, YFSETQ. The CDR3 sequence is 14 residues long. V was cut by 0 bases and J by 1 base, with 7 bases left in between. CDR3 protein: CASSLALSQETQYF. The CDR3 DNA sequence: TGCGCCAGCAGCTTGGCTCTCTCCCAAGAGACCCAGTACTTC.

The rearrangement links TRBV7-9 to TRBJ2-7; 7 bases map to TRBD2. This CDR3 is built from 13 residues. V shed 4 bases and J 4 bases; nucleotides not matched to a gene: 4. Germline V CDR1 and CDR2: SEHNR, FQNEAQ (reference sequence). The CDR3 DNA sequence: TGTGCCAGCAGCTCTGCGGGAGTGTACGAGCAGTACTTC. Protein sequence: CASSSAGVYEQYF.

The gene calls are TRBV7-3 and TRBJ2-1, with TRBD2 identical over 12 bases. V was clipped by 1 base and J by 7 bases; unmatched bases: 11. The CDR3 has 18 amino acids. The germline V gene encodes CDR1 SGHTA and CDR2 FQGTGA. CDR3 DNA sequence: TGTGCCAGCAGCTTAAAAAGGACTAGCGGGGCTGCGGGGAATGAGCAGTTCTTC. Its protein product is CASSLKRTSGAAGNEQFF.

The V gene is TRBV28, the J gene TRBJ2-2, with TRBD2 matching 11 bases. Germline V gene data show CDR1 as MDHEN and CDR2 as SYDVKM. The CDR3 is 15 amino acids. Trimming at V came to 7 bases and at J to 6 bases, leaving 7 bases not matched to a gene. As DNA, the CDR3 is TGTGCCAGCAACAGGGTAGCGGGAGGGTCCGGGGAGCTGTTTTTT. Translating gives CASNRVAGGSGELFF.

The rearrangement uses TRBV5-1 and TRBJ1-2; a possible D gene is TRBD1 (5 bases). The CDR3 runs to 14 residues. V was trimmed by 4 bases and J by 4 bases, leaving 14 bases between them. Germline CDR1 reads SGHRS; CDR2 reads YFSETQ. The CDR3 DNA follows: TGCGCCAGCAGCCAGGGTAAGGCGGGCTATGGCTACACCTTC. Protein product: CASSQGKAGYGYTF.

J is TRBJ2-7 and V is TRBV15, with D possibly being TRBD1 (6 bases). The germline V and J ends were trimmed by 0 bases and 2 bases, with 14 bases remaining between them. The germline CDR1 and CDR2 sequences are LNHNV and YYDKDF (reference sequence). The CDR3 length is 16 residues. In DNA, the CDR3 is TGTGCCACCAGCAGAGATGAGAAGACAGGCCCCTACGAGCAGTACTTC. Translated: CATSRDEKTGPYEQYF. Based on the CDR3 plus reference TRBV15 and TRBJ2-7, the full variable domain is DAMVIQNPRYQVTQFGKPVTLSCSQTLNHNVMYWYQQKSSQAPKLLFHYYDKDFNNEADTPDNFQSRRPNTSFCFLDIRSPGLGDTAMYLCATSRDEKTGPYEQYFGPGTRLTVT.

CDR3 in DNA: TGTGCCATCAGTGGAAGCGGGGCGGACGAGCAGTACTTC. Protein product: CAISGSGADEQYF. The rearrangement links TRBV10-3 to TRBJ2-7, with TRBD2 identical over 7 bases. This CDR3 is built from 13 residues. J was trimmed by 5 bases and V by 4 bases; bases with no gene match: 5. Germline CDR1 and CDR2: ENHRY and SYGVKD.

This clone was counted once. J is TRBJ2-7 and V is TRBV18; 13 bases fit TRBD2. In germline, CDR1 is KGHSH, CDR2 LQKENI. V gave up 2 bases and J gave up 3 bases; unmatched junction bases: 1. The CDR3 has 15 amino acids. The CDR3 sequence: CASSPGLAGVYEQYF. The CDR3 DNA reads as TGTGCCAGCTCACCAGGACTAGCGGGAGTCTACGAGCAGTACTTC.

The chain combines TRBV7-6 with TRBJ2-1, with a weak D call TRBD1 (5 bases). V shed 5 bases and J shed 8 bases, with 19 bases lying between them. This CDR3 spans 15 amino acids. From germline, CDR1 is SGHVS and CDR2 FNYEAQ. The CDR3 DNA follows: TGTGCCAGCAGCCCTCTGGTGGGGCAGTTCGATGAGCAGTTCTTC. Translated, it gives CASSPLVGQFDEQFF.

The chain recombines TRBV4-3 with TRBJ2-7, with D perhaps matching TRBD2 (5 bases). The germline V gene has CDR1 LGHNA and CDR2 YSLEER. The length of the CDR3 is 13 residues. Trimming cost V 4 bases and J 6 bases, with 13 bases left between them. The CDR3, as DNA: TGCGCCAGCAGCCCCGGGGATCGGGCCGAGCAGTACTTC. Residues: CASSPGDRAEQYF.

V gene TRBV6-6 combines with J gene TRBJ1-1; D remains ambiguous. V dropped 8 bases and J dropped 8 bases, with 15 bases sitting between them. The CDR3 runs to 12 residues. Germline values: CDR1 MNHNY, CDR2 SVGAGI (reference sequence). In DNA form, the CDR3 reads TGTGCCAGCTTAAAGGGAGCGGGGGAAGCTTTCTTT. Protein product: CASLKGAGEAFF.

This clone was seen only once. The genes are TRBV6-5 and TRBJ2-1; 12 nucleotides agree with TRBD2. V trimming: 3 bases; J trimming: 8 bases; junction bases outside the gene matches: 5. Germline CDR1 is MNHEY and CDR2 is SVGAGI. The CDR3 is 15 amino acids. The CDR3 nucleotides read TGTGCCAGCAGTTATGGCGGACTAGCGGGGCATGAGCAGTTCTTC. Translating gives CASSYGGLAGHEQFF.

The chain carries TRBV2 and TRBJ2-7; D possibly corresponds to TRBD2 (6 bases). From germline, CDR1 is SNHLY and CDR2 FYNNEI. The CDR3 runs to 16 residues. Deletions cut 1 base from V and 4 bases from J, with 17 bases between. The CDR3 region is CASSEGVIRETYEQYF. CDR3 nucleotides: TGTGCCAGCAGTGAAGGGGTGATTCGGGAGACTTACGAGCAGTACTTC.